A selection of T cell receptor beta chains follows, all from one sample in a study of blood T cell repertoires in COVID-19. The method was immunoSEQ multiplex PCR; TCRdb's version includes in-frame clones alone and lacks a portion of them. The sample consists of 200,000 to 300,000 clones, more than 70% of them appearing once. Material for sequencing was PBMCs or T cells enriched from blood (not recorded which). Receptors were obtained from a woman in her 40s with acute COVID-19. Each CDR3 is given with its conserved first and last residue. The D gene is left open where the match is weak. Not all rows give a size; the values are once, few, many and, for expanded clones, a class.

clone_size: few
j_call: TRBJ2-7
d_call: -
v_call: TRBV19
cdr3_nt: TGTGCCAGTAGTAAGGCCAGCAAACCAAGGGGGATCTACGAGCAGTACTTC
cdr3_aa: CASSKASKPRGIYEQYF

clone_size: -
j_call: TRBJ2-3
d_call: TRBD1
v_call: TRBV2
cdr3_nt: TGTGCCAGCAGTAGGACAGGGATCACAGATACGCAGTATTTT
cdr3_aa: CASSRTGITDTQYF

clone_size: -
j_call: TRBJ1-2
d_call: -
v_call: TRBV3-1/TRBV3-2
cdr3_nt: TGTGCCAGCAGCCCGACAGGCGGACCCTATGGCTACACCTTC
cdr3_aa: CASSPTGGPYGYTF

clone_size: -
j_call: TRBJ1-3
d_call: TRBD1
v_call: TRBV10-1
cdr3_nt: TGCGCCAGCAGGAGGGGGGACAGTCATCCTGGAAACACCATATATTTT
cdr3_aa: CASRRGDSHPGNTIYF

clone_size: -
j_call: TRBJ2-3
d_call: -
v_call: TRBV5-6
cdr3_nt: TGTGCCAGCAGCTTGGGTAACAGGGGTGGAGGGGCTCGGTATTTT
cdr3_aa: CASSLGNRGGGARYF

clone_size: -
j_call: TRBJ2-1
d_call: -
v_call: TRBV6-2/TRBV6-3
cdr3_nt: TGTGCCAGCAGTCCCTCAGTCCCCGGGGAGCAGTTCTTC
cdr3_aa: CASSPSVPGEQFF

clone_size: once
j_call: TRBJ2-1
d_call: TRBD1
v_call: TRBV2
cdr3_nt: TGTGCCAGCATACGTCGACAGGGGGCGGGTAATGAGCAGTTCTTC
cdr3_aa: CASIRRQGAGNEQFF

clone_size: -
j_call: TRBJ2-3
d_call: -
v_call: TRBV5-4
cdr3_nt: TGTGCCAGCAGCCCCGGGCTACAGGGTGGGACAGATACGCAGTATTTT
cdr3_aa: CASSPGLQGGTDTQYF

clone_size: -
j_call: TRBJ1-4
d_call: -
v_call: TRBV11-3
cdr3_nt: TGTGCCAGCAGCGGGCAGACAGCAAGCAATGAAAAACTGTTTTTT
cdr3_aa: CASSGQTASNEKLFF

clone_size: once
j_call: TRBJ2-1
d_call: TRBD2
v_call: TRBV19
cdr3_nt: TGTGCCAGTAGTCTTCTGTCGGGAGGGCTAAATGAGCAGTTCTTC
cdr3_aa: CASSLLSGGLNEQFF

clone_size: -
j_call: TRBJ1-2
d_call: -
v_call: TRBV5-4
cdr3_nt: TGTGCCAGCAGAATGTTTGGGGGGGATGGCTACACCTTC
cdr3_aa: CASRMFGGDGYTF

clone_size: -
j_call: TRBJ2-1
d_call: TRBD1
v_call: TRBV19
cdr3_nt: TGTGCCAGTAGTATAGGGCAGGGGGTCCTCAATGAGCAGTTCTTC
cdr3_aa: CASSIGQGVLNEQFF

clone_size: -
j_call: TRBJ1-6
d_call: -
v_call: TRBV4-3
cdr3_nt: TGCGCCAGCAGCCAAGATCGTAGTTCACCCCTCCACTTT
cdr3_aa: CASSQDRSSPLHF

clone_size: -
j_call: TRBJ2-1
d_call: TRBD2
v_call: TRBV24-1
cdr3_nt: TGTGCCACCAGTGGTTTTAGCGGGGAGTCCAATGAGCAGTTCTTC
cdr3_aa: CATSGFSGESNEQFF

clone_size: -
j_call: TRBJ2-3
d_call: TRBD1
v_call: TRBV10-2
cdr3_nt: TGCGCCAGCAGCCTCGGGACAGGGAACTATTTT
cdr3_aa: CASSLGTGNYF

clone_size: -
j_call: TRBJ2-1
d_call: -
v_call: TRBV7-9
cdr3_nt: TGTGCCAGCAGCTTAGCGCGGGGCGACCCGCGGTACAATGAGCAGTTCTTC
cdr3_aa: CASSLARGDPRYNEQFF

clone_size: few
j_call: TRBJ1-4
d_call: -
v_call: TRBV15
cdr3_nt: TGTGCCACCAGCAGGCGCATTACAGGGTACAAACTGTTTTTT
cdr3_aa: CATSRRITGYKLFF